The clone carrying this T cell receptor (beta chain) has at least ten counts. Antigen unknown. This sample is drawn from a study of neurological immune-mediated disorders. cDNA was made by 5'RACE with 10-nucleotide random UMIs. TCRdb re-called the 5' RACE reads through MiXCR, storing one row per CDR3 protein. The profile shows roughly 20,000 distinct CDR3 sequences, around 15% of them singletons. Study-level findings and limits: When the repertoires were grouped phylogenetically, those of 18 of the 34 multiple sclerosis patients came together in a single cluster of related CDR3 sequences, which points to a possible repertoire-level signature.

The length of the CDR3 is 14 residues. Germline V CDR1 and CDR2: DFQATT, SNEGSKA (reference sequence). Trimming at V came to 1 base and at J to 7 bases, leaving 4 bases not matched to a gene. This sequence originates from a young woman with multiple sclerosis. The V gene is TRBV20-1, the J gene TRBJ2-3; the match to TRBD2 covers 11 bases. Sequencing was performed on CD8+ T cells from blood. CDR3 region: CSARGLAGTNTQYF. The DNA for the CDR3 is TGCAGTGCTAGAGGACTAGCGGGGACAAATACGCAGTATTTT.